The rows below give T cell receptor beta chains drawn from one sample of a study of blood T cell repertoires in COVID-19. Using immunoSEQ multiplex PCR, the repertoire was profiled, and TCRdb retains in-frame clones only, with some absent. The sample records about 180,000 clones, roughly 78% being singletons. Input material: peripheral blood. These TCRs come from a woman aged 55-69 years with COVID-19, enrolled during active disease. CDR3s leave out the opening cysteine and the closing phenylalanine or tryptophan.

V,J,CDR3
TRBV28,TRBJ2-7,ASSFRTGAFYEQY
TRBV5-1,TRBJ1-4,ASSYRGGDEKLF
TRBV7-2,TRBJ2-2,ASSPTGGGTGELF
TRBV2,TRBJ2-6,ASLDSFSGANVLT
TRBV27,TRBJ2-2,ASSLFSGRTNTGELF
TRBV7-8,TRBJ2-1,ASSLATAGGSYNEQF
TRBV7-2,TRBJ1-2,ASRSGGSNYGYT
TRBV4-1,TRBJ2-5,ASSQSLGGSYQETQY
TRBV19,TRBJ2-1,ASRPQAYNEQF
TRBV7-3,TRBJ2-3,ASSPKGLAGGGDTQY
TRBV29-1,TRBJ1-1,SVEETPVNTEAF
TRBV28,TRBJ2-5,ASRKGLAAQETQY
TRBV28,TRBJ1-2,ASRPRTAPSNYGYT
TRBV19,TRBJ1-4,ASSIEVSAGGKLF
TRBV7-8,TRBJ2-1,ASSLGRRLPSEEQF
TRBV7-2,TRBJ2-3,ASSKGAGATDTQY
TRBV10-3,TRBJ2-1,AITQAPGTSGVSTAYNEQF
TRBV3-1/TRBV3-2,TRBJ1-1,ASSLVGQGETEAF
TRBV19,TRBJ1-1,ASSRGRYTEAF
TRBV30,TRBJ2-2,AWSVLQGTGELF
TRBV9,TRBJ1-2,ASSARQGYGYT
TRBV18,TRBJ2-2,ASSPLRSELF
TRBV25-1,TRBJ2-5,ASSDGTVQETQY
TRBV6-5,TRBJ1-1,ASRYLSGDKNTEAF
TRBV7-2,TRBJ2-5,ASSDPGQETQY
TRBV27,TRBJ2-7,ASSYGQGGGEQY
TRBV5-1,TRBJ1-6,ASSSPGTGVSPLH
TRBV19,TRBJ2-1,ASTEQGAGDNEQF
TRBV9,TRBJ2-3,ASSLGLADTDTQY
TRBV19,TRBJ2-5,ASSIGQGQETQY
TRBV6-5,TRBJ1-1,ASSYWQGGNTEAF
TRBV12-3/TRBV12-4,TRBJ2-7,ASSFPRGEEQY
TRBV28,TRBJ2-1,ASRRAGSSYNEQF
TRBV5-4,TRBJ1-4,ASSVGAGIEKLF
TRBV5-1,TRBJ1-6,ASSLDSVDSFNNSPLH
TRBV5-4,TRBJ1-3,ASSPGTASGNTIY
TRBV27,TRBJ2-7,ASSAPGEYEQY
TRBV19,TRBJ1-5,ASSISRGGVRNQPQH
TRBV28,TRBJ2-1,ASSLGTSGIHTFSYNEQF
TRBV6-1,TRBJ1-2,ASRPGQGISGYT
TRBV29-1,TRBJ2-1,SVEDVGEQF
TRBV2,TRBJ2-1,ASSEAGTPLQF
TRBV11-2,TRBJ2-2,ASSNVWRGPNTGELF
TRBV30,TRBJ1-3,AYELGGGNTIY
TRBV2,TRBJ2-7,ASSEINNYEQY